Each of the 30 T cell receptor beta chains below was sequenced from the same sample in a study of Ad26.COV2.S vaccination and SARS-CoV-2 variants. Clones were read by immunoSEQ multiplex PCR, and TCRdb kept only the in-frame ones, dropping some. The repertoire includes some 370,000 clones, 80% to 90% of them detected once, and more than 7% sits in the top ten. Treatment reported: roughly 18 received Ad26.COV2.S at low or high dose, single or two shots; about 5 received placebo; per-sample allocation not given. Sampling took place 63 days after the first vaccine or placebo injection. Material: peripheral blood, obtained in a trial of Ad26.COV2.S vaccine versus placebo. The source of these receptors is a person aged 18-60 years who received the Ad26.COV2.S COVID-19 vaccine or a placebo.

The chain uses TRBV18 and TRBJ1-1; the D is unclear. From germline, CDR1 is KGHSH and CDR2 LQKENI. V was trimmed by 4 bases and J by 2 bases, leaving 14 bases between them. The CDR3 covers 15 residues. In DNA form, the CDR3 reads TGTGCCAGCTCACATCGCCTAGGGCGTAACACTGAAGCTTTCTTT. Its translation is CASSHRLGRNTEAFF.

This chain's CDR3 is CSVGLETSTGELFF. The CDR3 nucleotides are TGCAGCGTTGGACTGGAGACTTCCACCGGGGAGCTGTTTTTT. The V call is TRBV29-1, the J call TRBJ2-2; D is unclear. This CDR3 comprises 14 residues. Germline CDR1 and CDR2: SQVTM and ANQGSEA. V lost 4 bases and J 4 bases, leaving 13 bases between the germline ends.

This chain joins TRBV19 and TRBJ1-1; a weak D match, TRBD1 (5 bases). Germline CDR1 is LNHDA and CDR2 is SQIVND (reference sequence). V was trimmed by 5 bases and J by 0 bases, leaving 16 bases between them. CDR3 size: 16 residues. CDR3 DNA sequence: TGTGCCAGTAGTTGGGGAGGACACAACATGAACACTGAAGCTTTCTTT. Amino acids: CASSWGGHNMNTEAFF.

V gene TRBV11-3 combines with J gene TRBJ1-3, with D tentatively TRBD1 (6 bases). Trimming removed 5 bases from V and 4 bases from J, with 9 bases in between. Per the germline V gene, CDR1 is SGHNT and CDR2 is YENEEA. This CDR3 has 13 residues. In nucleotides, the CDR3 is TGTGCCAGCAGCCCAGGGGAGGGAAACACCATATATTTT. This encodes CASSPGEGNTIYF.

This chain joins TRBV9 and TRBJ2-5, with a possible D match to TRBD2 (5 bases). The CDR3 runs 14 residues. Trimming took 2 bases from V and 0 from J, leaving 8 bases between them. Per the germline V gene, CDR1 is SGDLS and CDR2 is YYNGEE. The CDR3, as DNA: TGTGCCAGCAGCGTTGCCGGGAACCAAGAGACCCAGTACTTC. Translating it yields CASSVAGNQETQYF.

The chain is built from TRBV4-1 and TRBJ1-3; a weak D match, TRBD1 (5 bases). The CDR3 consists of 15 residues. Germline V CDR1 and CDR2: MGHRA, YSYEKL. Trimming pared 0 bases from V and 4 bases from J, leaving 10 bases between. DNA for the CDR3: TGCGCCAGCAGCCAAGACCCAGGGCTCGGAAACACCATATATTTT. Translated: CASSQDPGLGNTIYF.

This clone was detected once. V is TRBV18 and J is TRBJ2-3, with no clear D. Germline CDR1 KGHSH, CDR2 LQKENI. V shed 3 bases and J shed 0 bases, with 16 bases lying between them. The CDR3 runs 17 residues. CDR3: CASSPIPGPVSTDTQYF. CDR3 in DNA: TGTGCCAGCTCACCGATTCCTGGGCCAGTAAGCACAGATACGCAGTATTTT.

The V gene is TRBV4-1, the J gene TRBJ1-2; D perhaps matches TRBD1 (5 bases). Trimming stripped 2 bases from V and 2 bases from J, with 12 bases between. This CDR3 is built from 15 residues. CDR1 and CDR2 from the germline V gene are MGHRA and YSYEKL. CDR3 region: CASSQSQGGNYGYTF. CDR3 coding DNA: TGCGCCAGCAGCCAATCCCAGGGTGGGAACTATGGCTACACCTTC.

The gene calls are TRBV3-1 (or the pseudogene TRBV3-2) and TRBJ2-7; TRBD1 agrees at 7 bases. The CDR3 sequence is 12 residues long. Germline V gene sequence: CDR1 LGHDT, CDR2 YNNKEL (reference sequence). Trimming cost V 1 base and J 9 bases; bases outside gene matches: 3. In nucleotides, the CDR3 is TGTGCCAGCAGCCAAGGACAGGGCGTGCAGTACTTC. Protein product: CASSQGQGVQYF.

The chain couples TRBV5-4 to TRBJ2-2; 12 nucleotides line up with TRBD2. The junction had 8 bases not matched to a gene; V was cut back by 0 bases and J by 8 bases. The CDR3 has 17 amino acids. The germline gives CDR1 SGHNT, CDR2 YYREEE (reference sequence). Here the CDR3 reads CASSLDPTSGSRGELFF. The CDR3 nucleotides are TGTGCCAGCAGCTTGGATCCGACTAGCGGGAGTAGGGGGGAGCTGTTTTTT.

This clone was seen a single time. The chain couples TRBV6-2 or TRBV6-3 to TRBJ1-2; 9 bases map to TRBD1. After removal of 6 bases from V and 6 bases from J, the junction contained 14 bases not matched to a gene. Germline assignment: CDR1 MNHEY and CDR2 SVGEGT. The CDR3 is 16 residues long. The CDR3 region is CASSSGYRGPRHGYTF. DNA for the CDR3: TGTGCCAGCAGCTCCGGCTACAGGGGGCCTCGCCATGGCTACACCTTC.

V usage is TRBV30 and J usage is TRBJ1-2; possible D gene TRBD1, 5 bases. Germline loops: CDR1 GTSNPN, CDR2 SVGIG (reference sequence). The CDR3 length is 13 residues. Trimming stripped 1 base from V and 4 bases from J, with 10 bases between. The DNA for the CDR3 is TGTGCCTGGAGTGATAGGGGCCCCTATGGCTACACCTTC. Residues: CAWSDRGPYGYTF.

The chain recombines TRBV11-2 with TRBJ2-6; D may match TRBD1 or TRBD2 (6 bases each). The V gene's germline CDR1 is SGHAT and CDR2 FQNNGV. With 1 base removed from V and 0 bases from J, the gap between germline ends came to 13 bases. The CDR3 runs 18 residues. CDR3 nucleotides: TGTGCCAGCAGCTTAGTGTCGGGGGCGGGCTCTGGGGCCAACGTCCTGACTTTC. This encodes CASSLVSGAGSGANVLTF.

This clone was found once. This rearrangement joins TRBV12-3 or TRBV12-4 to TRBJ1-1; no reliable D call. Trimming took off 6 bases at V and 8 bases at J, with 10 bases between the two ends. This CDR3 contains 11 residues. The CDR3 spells CASRKWLEAFF. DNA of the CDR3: TGTGCCAGCAGGAAGTGGTTGGAAGCTTTCTTT.

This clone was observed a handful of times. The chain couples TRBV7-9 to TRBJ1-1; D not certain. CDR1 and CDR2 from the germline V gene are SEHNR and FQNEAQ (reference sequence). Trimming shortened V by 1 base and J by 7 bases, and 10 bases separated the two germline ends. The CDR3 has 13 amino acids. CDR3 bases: TGTGCCAGCAGCTTAGAAACGGACCTTGAAGCTTTCTTT. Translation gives CASSLETDLEAFF.

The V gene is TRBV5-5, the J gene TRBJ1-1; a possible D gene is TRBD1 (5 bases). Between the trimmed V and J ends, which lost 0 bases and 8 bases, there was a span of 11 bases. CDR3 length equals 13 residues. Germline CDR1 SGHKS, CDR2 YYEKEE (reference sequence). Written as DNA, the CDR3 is TGTGCCAGCAGCTTGGGTCTGGGGACGGAAGCTTTCTTT. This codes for CASSLGLGTEAFF.

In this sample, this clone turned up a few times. The CDR3 reads CSAHSGFEQFF. CDR3 DNA sequence: TGCAGTGCTCATAGCGGGTTTGAGCAGTTCTTC. The gene calls are TRBV20-1 and TRBJ2-1, with 7 nucleotides matching TRBD2. With 5 bases clipped from V and 9 bases from J, the junction kept 4 bases outside the gene matches. This CDR3 contains 11 residues. The germline V gene has CDR1 DFQATT and CDR2 SNEGSKA (reference sequence).

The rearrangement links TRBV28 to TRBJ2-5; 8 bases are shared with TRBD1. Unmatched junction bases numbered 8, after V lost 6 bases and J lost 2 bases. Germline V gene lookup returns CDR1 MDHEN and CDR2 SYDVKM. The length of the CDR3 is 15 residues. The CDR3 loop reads CASRDRVGWQETQYF. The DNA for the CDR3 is TGTGCCAGCAGGGACAGGGTGGGATGGCAAGAGACCCAGTACTTC.

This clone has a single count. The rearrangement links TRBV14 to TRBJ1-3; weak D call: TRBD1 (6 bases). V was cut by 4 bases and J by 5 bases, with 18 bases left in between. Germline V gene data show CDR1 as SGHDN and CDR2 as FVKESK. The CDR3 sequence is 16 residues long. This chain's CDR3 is CASSPPGGRSRNTIYF. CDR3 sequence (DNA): TGTGCCAGCAGCCCCCCTGGGGGCAGATCAAGAAACACCATATATTTT.

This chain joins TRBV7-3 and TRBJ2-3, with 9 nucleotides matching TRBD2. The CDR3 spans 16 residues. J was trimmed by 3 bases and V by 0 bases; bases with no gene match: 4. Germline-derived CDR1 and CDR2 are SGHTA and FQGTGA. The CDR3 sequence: CASSLTRLAVTDTQYF. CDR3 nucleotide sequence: TGTGCCAGCAGCTTAACCCGACTAGCGGTGACAGATACGCAGTATTTT. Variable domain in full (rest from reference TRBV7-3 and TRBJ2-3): GAGVSQTPSNKVTEKGKYVELRCDPISGHTALYWYRQSLGQGPEFLIYFQGTGAADDSGLPNDRFFAVRPEGSVSTLKIQRTERGDSAVYLCASSLTRLAVTDTQYFGPGTRLTVL.

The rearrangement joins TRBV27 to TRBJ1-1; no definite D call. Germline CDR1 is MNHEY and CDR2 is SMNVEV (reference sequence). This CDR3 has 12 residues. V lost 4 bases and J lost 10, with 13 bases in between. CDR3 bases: TGTGCCAGCAGTTCTAGGACGAAGGGAGCTTTCTTT. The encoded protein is CASSSRTKGAFF.

CDR3: CASRRDRRNYGYTF. The CDR3 region has the DNA TGTGCCAGCAGACGCGACCGGAGAAACTATGGCTACACCTTC. The rearrangement uses TRBV7-2 and TRBJ1-2; D is unresolved. CDR1 and CDR2 from the germline V gene are SGHTA and FQGNSA. The CDR3 extends over 14 amino acids. Trimming shortened V by 6 bases and J by 2 bases, and 13 bases separated the two germline ends.

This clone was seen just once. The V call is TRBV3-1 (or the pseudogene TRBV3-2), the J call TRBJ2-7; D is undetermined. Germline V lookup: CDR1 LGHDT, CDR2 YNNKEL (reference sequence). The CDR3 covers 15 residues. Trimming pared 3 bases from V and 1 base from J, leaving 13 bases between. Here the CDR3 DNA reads TGTGCCAGCAGCCACGGTTTTGGCTTTTCCTACGAGCAGTACTTC. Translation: CASSHGFGFSYEQYF.

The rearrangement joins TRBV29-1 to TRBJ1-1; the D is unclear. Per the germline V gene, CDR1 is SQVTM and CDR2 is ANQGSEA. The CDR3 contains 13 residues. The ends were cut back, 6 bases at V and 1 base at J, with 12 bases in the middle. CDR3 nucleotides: TGCAGCGTGAAACACGAATCGAACACTGAAGCTTTCTTT. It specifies CSVKHESNTEAFF.

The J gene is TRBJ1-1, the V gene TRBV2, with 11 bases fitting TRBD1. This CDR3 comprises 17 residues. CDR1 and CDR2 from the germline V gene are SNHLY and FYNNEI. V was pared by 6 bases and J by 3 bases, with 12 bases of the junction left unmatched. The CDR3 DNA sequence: TGTGCCAGCAGAGGGGGGACAGGGGGTATCAGGGACACTGAAGCTTTCTTT. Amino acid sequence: CASRGGTGGIRDTEAFF.

The CDR3: CASSAYLGLAGSYEQYF. The CDR3 coding sequence is TGTGCCAGCAGTGCATACCTAGGTCTAGCGGGATCCTACGAGCAGTACTTC. V usage is TRBV6-1 and J usage is TRBJ2-7; TRBD2 matches 9 bases. The length of the CDR3 is 17 residues. Germline loops: CDR1 MNHNS, CDR2 SASEGT. The J segment lost 1 base and the V segment lost 4 bases, leaving 11 bases of the junction unmatched.

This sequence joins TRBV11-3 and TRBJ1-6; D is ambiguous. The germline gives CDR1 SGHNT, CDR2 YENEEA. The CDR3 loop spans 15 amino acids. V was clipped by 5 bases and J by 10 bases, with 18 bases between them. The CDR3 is CASSPSRRAHSPLHF. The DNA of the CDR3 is TGTGCCAGCAGCCCTTCAAGGAGGGCGCACTCACCCCTCCACTTT.

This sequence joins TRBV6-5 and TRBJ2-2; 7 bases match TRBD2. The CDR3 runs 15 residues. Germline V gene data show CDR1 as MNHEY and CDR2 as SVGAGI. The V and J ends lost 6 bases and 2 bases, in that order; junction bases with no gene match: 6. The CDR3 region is CASSGGTANTGELFF. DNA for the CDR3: TGTGCCAGCAGCGGGGGGACTGCCAACACCGGGGAGCTGTTTTTT.

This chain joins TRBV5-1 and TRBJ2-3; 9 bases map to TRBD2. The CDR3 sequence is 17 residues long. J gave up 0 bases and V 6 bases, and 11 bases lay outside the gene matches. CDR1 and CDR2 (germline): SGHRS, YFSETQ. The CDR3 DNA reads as TGCGCCAGCACCCAAGGAGCGGGGGGTTTAAGCACAGATACGCAGTATTTT. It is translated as CASTQGAGGLSTDTQYF.

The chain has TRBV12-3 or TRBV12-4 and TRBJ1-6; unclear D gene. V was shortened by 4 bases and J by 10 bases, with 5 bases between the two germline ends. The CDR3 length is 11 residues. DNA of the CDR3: TGTGCCAGCAGTTCAGCCTCACCCCTCCACTTT. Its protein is CASSSASPLHF.